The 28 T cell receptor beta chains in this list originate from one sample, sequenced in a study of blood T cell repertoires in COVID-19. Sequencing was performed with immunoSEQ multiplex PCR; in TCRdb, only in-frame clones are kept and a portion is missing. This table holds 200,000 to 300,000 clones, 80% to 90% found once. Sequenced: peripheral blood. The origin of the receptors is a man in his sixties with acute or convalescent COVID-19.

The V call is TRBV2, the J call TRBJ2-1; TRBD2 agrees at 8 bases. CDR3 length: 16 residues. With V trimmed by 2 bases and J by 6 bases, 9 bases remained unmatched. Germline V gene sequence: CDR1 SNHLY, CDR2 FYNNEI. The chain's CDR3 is CASSEMGGRMVNEQFF. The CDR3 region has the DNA TGTGCCAGCAGTGAAATGGGCGGGAGGATGGTCAATGAGCAGTTCTTC.

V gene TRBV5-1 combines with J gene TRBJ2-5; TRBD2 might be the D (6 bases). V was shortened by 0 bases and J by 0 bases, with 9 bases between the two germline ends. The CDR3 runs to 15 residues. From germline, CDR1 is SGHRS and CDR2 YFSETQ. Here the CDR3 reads CASSLAGEYQETQYF. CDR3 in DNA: TGCGCCAGCAGCTTGGCGGGAGAATACCAAGAGACCCAGTACTTC.

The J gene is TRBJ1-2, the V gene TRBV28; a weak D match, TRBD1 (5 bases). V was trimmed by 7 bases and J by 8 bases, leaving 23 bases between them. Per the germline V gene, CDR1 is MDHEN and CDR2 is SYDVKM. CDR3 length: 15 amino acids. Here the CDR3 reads CASILSRASRGGYTF. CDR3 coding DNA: TGTGCCAGCATATTAAGCAGGGCCTCACGGGGGGGCTACACCTTC.

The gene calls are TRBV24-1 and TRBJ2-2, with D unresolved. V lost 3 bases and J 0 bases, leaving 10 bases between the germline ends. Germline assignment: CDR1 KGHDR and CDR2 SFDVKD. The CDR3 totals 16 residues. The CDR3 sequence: CATSDPPQTNTGELFF. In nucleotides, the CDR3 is TGTGCCACCAGTGATCCACCCCAGACGAACACCGGGGAGCTGTTTTTT.

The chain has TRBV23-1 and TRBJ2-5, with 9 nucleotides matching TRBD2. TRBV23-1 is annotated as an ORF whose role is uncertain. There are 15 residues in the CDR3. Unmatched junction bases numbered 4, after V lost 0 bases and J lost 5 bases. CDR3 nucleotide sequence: TGCGCCAGCAGTCAATCGTGCGGGGGGGCGGAGACCCAGTACTTC. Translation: CASSQSCGGAETQYF.

The CDR3 reads CASSLGWRASTDTQYF. The CDR3 bases are TGTGCCAGCAGCTTGGGTTGGCGGGCCAGCACAGATACGCAGTATTTT. This chain connects TRBV5-4 to TRBJ2-3; D is possibly TRBD2 (5 bases). The CDR3 sequence is 16 residues long. V lost 0 bases, J lost 0 bases, and 11 bases lay in between. From germline, CDR1 is SGHNT and CDR2 YYREEE (reference sequence).

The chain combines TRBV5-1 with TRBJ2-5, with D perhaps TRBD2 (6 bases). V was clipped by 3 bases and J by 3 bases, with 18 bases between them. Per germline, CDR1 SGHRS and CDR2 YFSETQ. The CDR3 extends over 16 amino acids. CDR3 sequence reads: CASSSGGAGLKETQYF. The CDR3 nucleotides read TGCGCCAGCAGCTCGGGTGGTGCGGGGCTGAAAGAGACCCAGTACTTC.

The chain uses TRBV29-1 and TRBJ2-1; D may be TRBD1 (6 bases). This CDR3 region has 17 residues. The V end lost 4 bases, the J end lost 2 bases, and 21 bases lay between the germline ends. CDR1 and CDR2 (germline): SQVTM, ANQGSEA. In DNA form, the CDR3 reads TGCAGCGTTGTAGCACTCGGGACACCTAAAACCTACAATGAGCAGTTCTTC. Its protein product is CSVVALGTPKTYNEQFF.

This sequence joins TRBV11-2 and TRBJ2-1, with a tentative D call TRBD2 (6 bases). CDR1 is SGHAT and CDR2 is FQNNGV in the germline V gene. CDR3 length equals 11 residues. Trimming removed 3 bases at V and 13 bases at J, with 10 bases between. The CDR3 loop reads CASSFGGRQFF. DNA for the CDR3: TGTGCCAGCAGCTTCGGGGGTCGACAGTTCTTC.

CDR3 nucleotide sequence: TGTGCCAGCAGTCCCGGACAGGGTTTCGCTCAGCCCCAGCATTTT. Amino acids: CASSPGQGFAQPQHF. This chain links TRBV6-5 with TRBJ1-5, with TRBD1 matching over 8 bases. The CDR3 is made up of 15 amino acids. With V trimmed by 5 bases and J by 6 bases, 9 bases remained unmatched. Germline V gene lookup returns CDR1 MNHEY and CDR2 SVGAGI.

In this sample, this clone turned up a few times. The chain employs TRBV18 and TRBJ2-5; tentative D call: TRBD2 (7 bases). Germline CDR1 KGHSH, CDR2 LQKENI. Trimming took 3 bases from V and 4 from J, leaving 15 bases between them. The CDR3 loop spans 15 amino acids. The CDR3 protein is CASSPGGGSGETQYF. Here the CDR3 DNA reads TGTGCCAGCTCACCGGGGGGCGGGAGCGGAGAGACCCAGTACTTC.

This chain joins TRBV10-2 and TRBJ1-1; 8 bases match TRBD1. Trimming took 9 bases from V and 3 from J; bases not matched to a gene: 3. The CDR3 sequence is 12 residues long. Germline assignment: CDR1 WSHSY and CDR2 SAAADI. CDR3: CASGQGDTEAFF. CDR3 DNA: TGCGCCAGTGGACAGGGCGACACTGAAGCTTTCTTT.

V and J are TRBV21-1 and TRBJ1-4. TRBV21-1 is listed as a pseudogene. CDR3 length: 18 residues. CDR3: CASSTKRRGGQANEKLFF. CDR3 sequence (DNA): TGTGCCAGCAGCACAAAGCGGCGGGGGGGGCAGGCTAATGAAAAACTGTTTTTT.

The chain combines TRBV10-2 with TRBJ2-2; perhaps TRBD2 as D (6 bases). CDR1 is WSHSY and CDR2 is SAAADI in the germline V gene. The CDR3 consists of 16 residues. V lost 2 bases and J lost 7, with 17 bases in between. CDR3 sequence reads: CASSEGGAGISGELFF. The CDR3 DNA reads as TGCGCCAGCAGTGAGGGAGGGGCCGGAATAAGCGGGGAGCTGTTTTTT.

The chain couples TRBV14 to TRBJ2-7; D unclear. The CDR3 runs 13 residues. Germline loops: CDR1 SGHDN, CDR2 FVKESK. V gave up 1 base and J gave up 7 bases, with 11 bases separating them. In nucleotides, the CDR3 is TGTGCCAGCAGCCAAGTAGTTTGGAGTGAGCAGTACTTC. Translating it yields CASSQVVWSEQYF.

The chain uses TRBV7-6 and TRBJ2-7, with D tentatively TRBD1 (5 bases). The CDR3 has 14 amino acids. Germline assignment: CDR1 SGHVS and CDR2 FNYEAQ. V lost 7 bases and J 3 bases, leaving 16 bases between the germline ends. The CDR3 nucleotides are TGTGCCAGCACCCCGCTCTGGCAGGGCTACGAGCAGTACTTC. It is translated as CASTPLWQGYEQYF.

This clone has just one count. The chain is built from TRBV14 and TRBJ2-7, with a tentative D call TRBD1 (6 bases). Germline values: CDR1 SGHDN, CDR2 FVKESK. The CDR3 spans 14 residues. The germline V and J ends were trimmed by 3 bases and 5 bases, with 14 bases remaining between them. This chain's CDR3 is CASSHKQGLHEQYF. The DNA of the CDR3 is TGTGCCAGCAGCCACAAACAGGGTCTCCACGAGCAGTACTTC.

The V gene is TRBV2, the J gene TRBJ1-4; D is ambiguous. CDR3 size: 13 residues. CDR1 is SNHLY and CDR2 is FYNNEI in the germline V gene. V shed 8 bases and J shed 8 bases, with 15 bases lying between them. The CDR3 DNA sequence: TGTGCCAGCCTGCGGGCGGGGAAAGAAAAACTGTTTTTT. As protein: CASLRAGKEKLFF.

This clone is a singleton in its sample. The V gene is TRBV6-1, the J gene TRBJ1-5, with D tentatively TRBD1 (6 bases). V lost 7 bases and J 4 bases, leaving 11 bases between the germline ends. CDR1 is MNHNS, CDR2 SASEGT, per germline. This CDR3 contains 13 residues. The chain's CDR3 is CASISTGNQPQHF. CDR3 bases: TGTGCCAGCATTAGTACAGGGAATCAGCCCCAGCATTTT.

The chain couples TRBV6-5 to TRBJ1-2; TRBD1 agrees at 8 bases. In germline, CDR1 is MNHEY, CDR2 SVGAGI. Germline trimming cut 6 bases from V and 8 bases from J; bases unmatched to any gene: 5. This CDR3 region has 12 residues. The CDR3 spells CASSLTGGGYTF. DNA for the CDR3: TGTGCCAGCAGCCTAACAGGGGGAGGCTACACCTTC.

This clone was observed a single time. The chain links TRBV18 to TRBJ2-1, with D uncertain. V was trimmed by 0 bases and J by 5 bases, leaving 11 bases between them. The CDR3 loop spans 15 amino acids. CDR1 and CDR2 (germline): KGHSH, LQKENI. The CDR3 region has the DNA TGTGCCAGCTCACCACCTAATACATTTGACAATGAGCAGTTCTTC. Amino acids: CASSPPNTFDNEQFF.

The CDR3 nucleotides read TGTGCCAGCAGTTTATCGGCGGGACAGGGTGGGGAAAAACTGTTTTTT. Translating gives CASSLSAGQGGEKLFF. The gene calls are TRBV27 and TRBJ1-4; 9 bases agree with TRBD1. Germline lookup yields CDR1 MNHEY and CDR2 SMNVEV (reference sequence). The V and J ends lost 0 bases and 8 bases, in that order; junction bases with no gene match: 7. CDR3 length: 16 amino acids.

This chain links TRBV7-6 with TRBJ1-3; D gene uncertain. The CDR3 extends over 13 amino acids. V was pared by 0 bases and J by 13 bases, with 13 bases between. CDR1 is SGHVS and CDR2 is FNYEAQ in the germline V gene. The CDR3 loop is CASSLAGEPPIYF. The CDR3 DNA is TGTGCCAGCAGCTTAGCCGGAGAGCCCCCGATATATTTT.

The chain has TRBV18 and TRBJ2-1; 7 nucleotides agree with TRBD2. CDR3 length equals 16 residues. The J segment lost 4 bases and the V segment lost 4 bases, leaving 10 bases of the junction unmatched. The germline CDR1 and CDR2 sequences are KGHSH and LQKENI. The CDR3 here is CASSRITASGYNEQFF. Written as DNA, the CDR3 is TGTGCCAGCTCACGTATCACGGCTAGCGGTTACAATGAGCAGTTCTTC.

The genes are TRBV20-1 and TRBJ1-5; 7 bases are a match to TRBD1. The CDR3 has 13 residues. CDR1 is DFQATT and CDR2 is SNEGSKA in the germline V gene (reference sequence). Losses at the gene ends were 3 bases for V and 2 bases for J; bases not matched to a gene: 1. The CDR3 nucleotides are TGCAGTGCTAGTGGGACAGGCAATCAGCCCCAGCATTTT. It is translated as CSASGTGNQPQHF.

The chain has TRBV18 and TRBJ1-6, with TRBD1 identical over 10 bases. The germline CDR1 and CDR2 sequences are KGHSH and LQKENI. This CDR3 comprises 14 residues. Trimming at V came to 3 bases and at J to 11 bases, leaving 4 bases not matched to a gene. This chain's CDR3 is CASSPGQGMAPLHF. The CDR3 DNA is TGTGCCAGCTCACCGGGACAGGGGATGGCACCCCTCCACTTT.

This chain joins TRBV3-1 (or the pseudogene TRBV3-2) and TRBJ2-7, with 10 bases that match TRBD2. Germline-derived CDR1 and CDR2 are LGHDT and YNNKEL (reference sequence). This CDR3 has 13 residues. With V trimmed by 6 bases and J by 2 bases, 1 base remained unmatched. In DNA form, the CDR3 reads TGTGCCAGCAGTACTAGCGGGGCCTACGAGCAGTACTTC. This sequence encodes CASSTSGAYEQYF.

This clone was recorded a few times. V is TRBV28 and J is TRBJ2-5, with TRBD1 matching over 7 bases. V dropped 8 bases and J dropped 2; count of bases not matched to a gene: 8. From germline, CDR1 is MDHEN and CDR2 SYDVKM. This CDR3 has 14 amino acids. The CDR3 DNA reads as TGTGCCAGCCAACACCCGACAGGGCAAGAGACCCAGTACTTC. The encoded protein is CASQHPTGQETQYF.